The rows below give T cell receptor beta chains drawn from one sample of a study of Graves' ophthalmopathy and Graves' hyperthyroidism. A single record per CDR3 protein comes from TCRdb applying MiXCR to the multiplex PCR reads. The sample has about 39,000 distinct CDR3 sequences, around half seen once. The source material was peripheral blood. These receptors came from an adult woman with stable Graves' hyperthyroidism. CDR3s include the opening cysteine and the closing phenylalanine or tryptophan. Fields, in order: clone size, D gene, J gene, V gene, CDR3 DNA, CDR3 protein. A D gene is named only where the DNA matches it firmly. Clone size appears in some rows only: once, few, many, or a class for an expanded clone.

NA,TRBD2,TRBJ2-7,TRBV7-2,TGTGCCAGCAGCGCGGGGGGGAGCGAAGGCGAGCAGTACTTC,CASSAGGSEGEQYF
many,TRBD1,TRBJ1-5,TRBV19,TGTGCCAGTAGTACGTACGGACAGGCCCTCAATCAGCCCCAGCATTTT,CASSTYGQALNQPQHF
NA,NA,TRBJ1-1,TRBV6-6,TGTGCCAGCGAGGTGCTCATGAACACTGAAGCTTTCTTT,CASEVLMNTEAFF
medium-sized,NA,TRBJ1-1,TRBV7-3,TGTGCCAGCAGCTTGGGGGGGGCAGACACTGAAGCTTTCTTT,CASSLGGADTEAFF
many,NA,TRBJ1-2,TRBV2,TGTGCCAGTACACTGGACGGGAACTATGGCTACACCTTC,CASTLDGNYGYTF
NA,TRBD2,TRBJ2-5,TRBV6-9,TGTGCCAGCAGCGGACTAGCTGAGTACCAAGAGACCCAGTACTTC,CASSGLAEYQETQYF
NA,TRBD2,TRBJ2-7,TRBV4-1,TGCGCCAGCAGCGGGGCTAGCGGGATAAGCTCCTACGAGCAGTACTTC,CASSGASGISSYEQYF
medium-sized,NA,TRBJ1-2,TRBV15,TGTGCCACCAGCAGAGATCAGGGGCGCGTAACCGGCTACACCTTC,CATSRDQGRVTGYTF
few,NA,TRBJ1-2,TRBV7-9,TGTGCCAGCAGCTTAGAACCAGGGAACTATGGCTACACCTTC,CASSLEPGNYGYTF
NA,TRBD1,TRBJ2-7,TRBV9,TGTGCCAGCAGCGCAGGGACAGGGGAGGGATACGAGCAGTACTTC,CASSAGTGEGYEQYF
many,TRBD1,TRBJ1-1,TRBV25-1,TGTGCCAGCAGTGATCTCTCGACAGGGGGCACTGAAGCTTTCTTT,CASSDLSTGGTEAFF
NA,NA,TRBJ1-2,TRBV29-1,TGCAGCGCCCGACTAGCGGGAGCTGACTATGGCTACACCTTC,CSARLAGADYGYTF
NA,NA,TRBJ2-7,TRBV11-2,TGTGCCAGCAGCGACGGGACCTACGAGCAGTACTTC,CASSDGTYEQYF
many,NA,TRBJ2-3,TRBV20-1,TGCAGTGCTAGGACATCAACAGATACGCAGTATTTT,CSARTSTDTQYF
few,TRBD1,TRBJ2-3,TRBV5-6,TGTGCCAGCAGCTTGGGACAGGGCGGCACAGATACGCAGTATTTT,CASSLGQGGTDTQYF
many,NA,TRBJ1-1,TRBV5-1,TGCGCCAGCAGACCTCACAGGAGGAGGGCCACTGAAGCTTTCTTT,CASRPHRRRATEAFF
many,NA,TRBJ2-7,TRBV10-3,TGTGCCATCAGTGAGCGGACTACATTCTACGAGCAGTACTTC,CAISERTTFYEQYF
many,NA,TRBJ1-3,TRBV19,TGTGCCAGTAGTATCGCCGGCCCCGCTTTTGGAAACACCATATATTTT,CASSIAGPAFGNTIYF
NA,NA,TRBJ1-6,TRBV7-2,TGTGCCAGCAGCCATGGGACCCAACCCCTCCACTTT,CASSHGTQPLHF
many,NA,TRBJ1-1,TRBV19,TGTGCCAGTAGTATAACCGGGACCGAGGGCGCTGAAGCTTTCTTT,CASSITGTEGAEAFF
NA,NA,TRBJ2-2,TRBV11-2,TGTGCCAGCAGCTCACTGAACACCGGGGAGCTGTTTTTT,CASSSLNTGELFF
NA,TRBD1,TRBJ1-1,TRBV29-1,TGCAGCAGAGCGGGACAGAACACTGGAGCTTTCTTT,CSRAGQNTGAFF
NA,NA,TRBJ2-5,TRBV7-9,TGTGCCAGCAGATTTAGGGGCCAAGAGACCCAGTACTTC,CASRFRGQETQYF
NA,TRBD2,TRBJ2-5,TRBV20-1,TGCAGTGCTTGGACCGGGACTAGCGGGAGCGGTGAGACCCAGTACTTC,CSAWTGTSGSGETQYF
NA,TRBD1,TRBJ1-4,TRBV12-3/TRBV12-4,TGTGCCAGCAGTAGGGGGACAGGGACGGCGGAACTGTTTTTT,CASSRGTGTAELFF
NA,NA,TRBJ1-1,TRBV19,TGTGCCAGTAGCATAGGCGGGCCCGGAGCTTTCTTT,CASSIGGPGAFF
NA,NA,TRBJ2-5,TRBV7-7,TGTGCTAGCAGCGAAACAGGGGAGGGATCGGAGACCCAGTACTTC,CASSETGEGSETQYF
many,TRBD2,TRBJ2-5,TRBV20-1,TGCGGCCTAGCGGAAATTTACCAAGAGACCCAGTACTTC,CGLAEIYQETQYF
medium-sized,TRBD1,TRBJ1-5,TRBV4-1,TGCGCCAGCAGCCAATCGGGACAGGCCAATCAGCCCCAGCATTTT,CASSQSGQANQPQHF
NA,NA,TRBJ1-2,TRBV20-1,TGCAGTGCCAGAGATGGTGAGGAGGGTTATGGCTACACCTTC,CSARDGEEGYGYTF
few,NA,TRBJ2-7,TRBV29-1,TGCAGCGCGCGGGACAGTCCCTACGAGCAGTACTTC,CSARDSPYEQYF
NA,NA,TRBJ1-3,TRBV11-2,TGTGCCAGCGGCTTAGTCCTTTCCTGGGGAGCCGGAAACACCATATATTTT,CASGLVLSWGAGNTIYF
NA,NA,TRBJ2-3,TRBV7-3,TGTGCCAGCAGTTTCCTAAGCGGCGTCAGCTTCACAGATACGCAGTATTTT,CASSFLSGVSFTDTQYF
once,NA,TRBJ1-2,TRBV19,TGTGCCAGTACCGATAACAGGGACTATGGCTACACCTTC,CASTDNRDYGYTF
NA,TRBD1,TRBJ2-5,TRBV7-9,TGTGCCAGCAGCTTCGGACAGGGAGAGACCCAGTACTTC,CASSFGQGETQYF
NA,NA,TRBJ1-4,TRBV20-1,TGCAGTGTTCCGGGGGCCGGGGAAAAACTGTTTTTT,CSVPGAGEKLFF
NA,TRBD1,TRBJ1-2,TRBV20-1,TGCAGTGCCCCCAACACGGACAGGGCTCAAGGCTACACCTTC,CSAPNTDRAQGYTF
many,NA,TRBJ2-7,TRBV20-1,TGCAGTGCTAGAGGGGAGTGGAGGTCCTACTACGAGCAGTACTTC,CSARGEWRSYYEQYF
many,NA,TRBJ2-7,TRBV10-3,TGTGCCATCAGTGCGGGATTTCGTGGCGGGAAGGCCTACGAGCAGTACTTC,CAISAGFRGGKAYEQYF
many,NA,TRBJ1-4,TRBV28,TGTGCCAGCAGCCCACTCCTATTTAGGGTCCATAATGAAAAACTGTTTTTT,CASSPLLFRVHNEKLFF
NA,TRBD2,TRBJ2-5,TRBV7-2,TGTGCCAGCAGCTTCACTAGCGGGAGGGTCACGACCCAGTACTTC,CASSFTSGRVTTQYF
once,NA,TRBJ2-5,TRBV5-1,TGCGCCAGCCGCCTGGGACACGGGGAGACCCAGTACTTC,CASRLGHGETQYF
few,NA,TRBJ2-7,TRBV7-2,TGTGCCAGCAGCGACGATACCTACGAGCAGTACTTC,CASSDDTYEQYF
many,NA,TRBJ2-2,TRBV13,TGTGCCAGCAGCCCTACGGCGGACCGGAACACCGGGGAGCTGTTTTTT,CASSPTADRNTGELFF
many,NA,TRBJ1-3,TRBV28,TGTGCCAGCTTGGACGGGAGCTCTGGAAACACCATATATTTT,CASLDGSSGNTIYF
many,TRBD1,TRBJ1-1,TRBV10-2,TGCGCCAGCAGTGGGGGGACAGGGAACACTGAAGCTTTCTTT,CASSGGTGNTEAFF
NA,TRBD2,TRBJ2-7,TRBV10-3,TGTGCCATCAGTGACCCTAGCGGGACGGCATCCTACGAGCAGTACTTC,CAISDPSGTASYEQYF
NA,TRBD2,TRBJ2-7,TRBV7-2,TGTGCCAGCAGCAGACTAGCGGGAGGGAGATCCCAGTACTTC,CASSRLAGGRSQYF
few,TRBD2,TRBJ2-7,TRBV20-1,TGCAGTGCTAGAGGGGGACTAGCGGGAGCTGACGAGCAGTACTTC,CSARGGLAGADEQYF
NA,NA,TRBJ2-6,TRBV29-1,TGCAGCGTTGCGGGGGCTGGGGCCAACGTCCTGACTTTC,CSVAGAGANVLTF
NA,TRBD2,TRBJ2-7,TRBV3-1,TGTGCCAGCAGCCTGTGGACTAGCGGGAGCTCCTACGAGCAGTACTTC,CASSLWTSGSSYEQYF
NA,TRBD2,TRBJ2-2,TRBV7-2,TGTGCCAGCAGCTCTCGGACTAGCGCCACCGGGGAGCTGTTTTTT,CASSSRTSATGELFF
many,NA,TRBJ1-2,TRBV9,TGTGCCAGCAGCGTTGGTCAGGCCACTAACTATGGCTACACCTTC,CASSVGQATNYGYTF
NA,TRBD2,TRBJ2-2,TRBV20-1,TGCAGTGCCAGGATGACTAGCGGGAGTTCTAACACCGGGGAGCTGTTTTTT,CSARMTSGSSNTGELFF